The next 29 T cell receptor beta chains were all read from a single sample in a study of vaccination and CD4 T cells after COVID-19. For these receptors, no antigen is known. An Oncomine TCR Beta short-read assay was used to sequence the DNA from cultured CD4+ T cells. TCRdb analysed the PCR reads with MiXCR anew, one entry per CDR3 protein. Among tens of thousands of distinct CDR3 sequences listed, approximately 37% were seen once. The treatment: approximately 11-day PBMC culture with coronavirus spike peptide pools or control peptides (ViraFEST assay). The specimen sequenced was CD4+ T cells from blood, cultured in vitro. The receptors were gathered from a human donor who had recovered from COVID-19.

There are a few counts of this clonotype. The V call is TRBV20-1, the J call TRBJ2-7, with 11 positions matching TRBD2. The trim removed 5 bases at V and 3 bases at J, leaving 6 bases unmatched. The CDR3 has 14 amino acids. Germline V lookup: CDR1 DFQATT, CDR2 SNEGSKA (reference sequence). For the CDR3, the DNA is TGCAGTGCTTCCCTAGCGGGGGGCTTCTACGAGCAGTACTTC. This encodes CSASLAGGFYEQYF.

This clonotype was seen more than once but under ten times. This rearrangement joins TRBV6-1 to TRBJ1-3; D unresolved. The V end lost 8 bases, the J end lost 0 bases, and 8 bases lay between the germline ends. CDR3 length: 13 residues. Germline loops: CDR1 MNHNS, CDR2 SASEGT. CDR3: CASELNSGNTIYF. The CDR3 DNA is TGTGCCAGCGAGCTAAACTCTGGAAACACCATATATTTT.

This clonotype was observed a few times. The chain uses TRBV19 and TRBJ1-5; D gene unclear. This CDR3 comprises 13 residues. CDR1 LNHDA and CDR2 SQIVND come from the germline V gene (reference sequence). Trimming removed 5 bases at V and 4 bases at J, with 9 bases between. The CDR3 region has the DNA TGTGCCAGTAGTCCCACTGGTAATCAGCCCCAGCATTTT. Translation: CASSPTGNQPQHF.

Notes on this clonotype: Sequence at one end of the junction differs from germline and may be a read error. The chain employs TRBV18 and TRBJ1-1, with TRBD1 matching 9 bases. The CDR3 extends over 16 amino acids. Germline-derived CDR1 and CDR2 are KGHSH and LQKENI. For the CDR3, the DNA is TGTGCCAGCTCCAGAACACAGGGGGCGGCGAACACTGAAGCTCTCTTT. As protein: CASSRTQGAANTEALF.

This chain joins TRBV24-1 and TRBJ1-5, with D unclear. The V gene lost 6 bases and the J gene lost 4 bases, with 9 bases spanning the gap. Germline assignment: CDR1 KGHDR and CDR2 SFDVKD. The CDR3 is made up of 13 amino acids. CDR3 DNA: TGTGCCACCAGTACCCCAGGTAATCAGCCCCAGCATTTT. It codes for CATSTPGNQPQHF.

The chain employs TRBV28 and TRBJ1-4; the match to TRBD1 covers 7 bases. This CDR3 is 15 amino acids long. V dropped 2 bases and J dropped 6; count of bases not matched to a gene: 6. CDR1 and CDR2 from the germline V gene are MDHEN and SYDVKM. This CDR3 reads CASSLRAGGDEKLFF. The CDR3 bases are TGTGCCAGCAGTTTAAGAGCAGGGGGAGATGAAAAACTGTTTTTT.

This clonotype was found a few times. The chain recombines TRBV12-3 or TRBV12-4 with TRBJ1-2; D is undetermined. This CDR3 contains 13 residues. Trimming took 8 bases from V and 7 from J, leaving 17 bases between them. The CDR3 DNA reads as TGTGCCAGCGCCCCTCCTAAGGCTGGTGGCTACACCTTC. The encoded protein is CASAPPKAGGYTF.

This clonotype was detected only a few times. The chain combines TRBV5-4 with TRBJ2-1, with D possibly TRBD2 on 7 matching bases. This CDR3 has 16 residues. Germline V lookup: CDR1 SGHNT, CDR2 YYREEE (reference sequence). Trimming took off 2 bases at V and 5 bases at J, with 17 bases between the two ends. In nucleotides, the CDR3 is TGTGCCAGCAGCTTAGGGGGGGGTTGGCCAAACAATGAGCAGTTCTTC. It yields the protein CASSLGGGWPNNEQFF.

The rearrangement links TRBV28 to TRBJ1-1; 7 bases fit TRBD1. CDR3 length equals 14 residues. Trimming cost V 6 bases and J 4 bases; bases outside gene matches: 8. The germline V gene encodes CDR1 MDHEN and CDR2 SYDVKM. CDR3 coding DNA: TGTGCCAGCAGGGATTCCAGGGGGGGCACTGAAGCTTTCTTT. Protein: CASRDSRGGTEAFF.

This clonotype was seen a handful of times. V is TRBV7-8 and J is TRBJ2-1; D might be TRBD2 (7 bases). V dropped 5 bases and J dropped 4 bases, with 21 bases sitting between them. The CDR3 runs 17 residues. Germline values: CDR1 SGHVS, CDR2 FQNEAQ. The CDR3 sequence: CASSALLGGAGYNEQFF. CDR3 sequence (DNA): TGTGCCAGCAGCGCCCTACTGGGGGGGGCAGGATACAATGAGCAGTTCTTC. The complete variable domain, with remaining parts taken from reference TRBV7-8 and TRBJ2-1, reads GAGVSQSPRYKVAKRGQDVALRCDPISGHVSLFWYQQALGQGPEFLTYFQNEAQLDKSGLPSDRFFAERPEGSVSTLKIQRTQQEDSAVYLCASSALLGGAGYNEQFFGPGTRLTVL.

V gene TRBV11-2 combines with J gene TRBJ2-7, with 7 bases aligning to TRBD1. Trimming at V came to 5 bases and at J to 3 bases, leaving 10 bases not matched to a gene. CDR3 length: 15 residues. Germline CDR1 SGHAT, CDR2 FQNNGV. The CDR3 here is CASSQSPGQNYEQYF. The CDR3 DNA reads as TGTGCCAGCAGCCAATCTCCGGGACAGAACTACGAGCAGTACTTC.

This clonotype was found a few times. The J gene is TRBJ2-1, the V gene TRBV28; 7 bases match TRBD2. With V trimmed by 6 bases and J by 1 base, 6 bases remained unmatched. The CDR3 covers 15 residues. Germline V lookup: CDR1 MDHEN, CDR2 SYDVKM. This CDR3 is CASRTRGGSYNEQFF. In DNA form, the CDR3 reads TGTGCCAGCAGGACGCGGGGAGGGTCCTACAATGAGCAGTTCTTC.

The CDR3 sequence is CASRPDGGTQYF. DNA of the CDR3: TGTGCCAGCAGGCCGGACGGGGGTACGCAGTATTTT. This sequence joins TRBV12-3 or TRBV12-4 and TRBJ2-3; maybe TRBD2 (6 bases). The CDR3 is 12 amino acids. V was cut by 6 bases and J by 8 bases, with 12 bases left in between.

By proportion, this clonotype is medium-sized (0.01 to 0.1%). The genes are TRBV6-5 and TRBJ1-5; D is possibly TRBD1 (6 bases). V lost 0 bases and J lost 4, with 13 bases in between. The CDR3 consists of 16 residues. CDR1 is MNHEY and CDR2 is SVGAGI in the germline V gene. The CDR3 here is CASSYSGGAANQPQHF. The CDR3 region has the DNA TGTGCCAGCAGTTACTCGGGGGGGGCCGCTAATCAGCCCCAGCATTTT.

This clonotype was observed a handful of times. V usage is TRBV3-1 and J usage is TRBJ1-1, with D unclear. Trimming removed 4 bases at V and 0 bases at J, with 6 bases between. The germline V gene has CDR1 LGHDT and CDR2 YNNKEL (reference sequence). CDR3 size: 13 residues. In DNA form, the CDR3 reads TGTGCCAGCAGCCCGCCCGTGAACACTGAAGCTTTCTTT. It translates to CASSPPVNTEAFF. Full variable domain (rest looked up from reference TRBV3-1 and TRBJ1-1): DTAVSQTPKYLVTQMGNDKSIKCEQNLGHDTMYWYKQDSKKFLKIMFSYNNKELIINETVPNRFSPKSPDKAHLNLHINSLELGDSAVYFCASSPPVNTEAFFGQGTRLTVV.

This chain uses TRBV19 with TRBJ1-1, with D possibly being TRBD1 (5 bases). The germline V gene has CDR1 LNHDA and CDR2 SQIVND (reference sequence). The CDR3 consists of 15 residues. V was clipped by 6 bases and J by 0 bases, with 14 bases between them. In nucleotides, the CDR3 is TGTGCCAGTAGCAAGTGGGAGGGGATGAACACTGAAGCTTTCTTT. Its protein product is CASSKWEGMNTEAFF.

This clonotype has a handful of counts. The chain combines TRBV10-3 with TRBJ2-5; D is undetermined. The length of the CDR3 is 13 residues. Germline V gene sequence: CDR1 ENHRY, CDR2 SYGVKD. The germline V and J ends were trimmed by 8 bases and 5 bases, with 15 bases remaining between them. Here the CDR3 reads CAISDRVGETQYF. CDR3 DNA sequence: TGTGCCATCTCAGATCGGGTCGGGGAGACCCAGTACTTC.

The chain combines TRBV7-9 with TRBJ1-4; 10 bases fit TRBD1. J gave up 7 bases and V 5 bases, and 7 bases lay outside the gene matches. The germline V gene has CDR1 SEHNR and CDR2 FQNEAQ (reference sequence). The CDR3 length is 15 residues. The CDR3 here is CASSPGQGRSEKLFF. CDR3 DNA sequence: TGTGCCAGCAGCCCGGGACAGGGGAGGAGTGAAAAACTGTTTTTT. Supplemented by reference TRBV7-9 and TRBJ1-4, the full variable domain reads DTGVSQNPRHKITKRGQNVTFRCDPISEHNRLYWYRQTLGQGPEFLTYFQNEAQLEKSRLLSDRFSAERPKGSFSTLEIQRTEQGDSAMYLCASSPGQGRSEKLFFGSGTQLSVL.

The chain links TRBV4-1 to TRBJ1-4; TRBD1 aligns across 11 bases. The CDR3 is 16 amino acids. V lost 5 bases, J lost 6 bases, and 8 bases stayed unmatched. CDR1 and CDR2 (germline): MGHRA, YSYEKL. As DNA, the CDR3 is TGCGCCAGCAGCTCTGGTCCGGGACAGGGGGATGAAAAACTGTTTTTT. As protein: CASSSGPGQGDEKLFF.

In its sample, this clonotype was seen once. The CDR3 coding sequence is TGTGCCAGCTCTCGGGACACACCAACAGATACGCAGTATTTT. Translating gives CASSRDTPTDTQYF. J is TRBJ2-3 and V is TRBV2; possibly TRBD1 for D (6 bases). Per germline, CDR1 SNHLY and CDR2 FYNNEI. The CDR3 length is 14 residues. The V end was cut by 8 bases, the J end by 3 bases, with 15 bases between. The entire variable domain, with the rest obtained from reference TRBV2 and TRBJ2-3, is as follows: EPEVTQTPSHQVTQMGQEVILRCVPISNHLYFYWYRQILGQKVEFLVSFYNNEISEKSEIFDDQFSVERPDGSNFTLKIRSTKLEDSAMYFCASSRDTPTDTQYFGPGTRLTVL.

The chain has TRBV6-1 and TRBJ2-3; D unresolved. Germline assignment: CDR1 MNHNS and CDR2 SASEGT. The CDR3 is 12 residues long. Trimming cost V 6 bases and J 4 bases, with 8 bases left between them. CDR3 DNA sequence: TGTGCCAGCAGCAACCGGGCAGATACGCAGTATTTT. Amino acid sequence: CASSNRADTQYF.

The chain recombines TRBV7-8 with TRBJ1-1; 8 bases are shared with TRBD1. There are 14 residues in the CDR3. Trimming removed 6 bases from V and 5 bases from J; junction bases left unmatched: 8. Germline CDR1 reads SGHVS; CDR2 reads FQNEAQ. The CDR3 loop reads CASRPQGEGTEAFF. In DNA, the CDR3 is TGTGCCAGCAGGCCACAGGGGGAGGGGACTGAAGCTTTCTTT.

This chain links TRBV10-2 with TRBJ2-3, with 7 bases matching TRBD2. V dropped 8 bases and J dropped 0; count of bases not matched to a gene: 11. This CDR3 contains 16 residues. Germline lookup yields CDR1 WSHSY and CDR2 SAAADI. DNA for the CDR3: TGCGCCAGCCGCCCGTGGGAGGGCCCAAGCACAGATACGCAGTATTTT. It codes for CASRPWEGPSTDTQYF.

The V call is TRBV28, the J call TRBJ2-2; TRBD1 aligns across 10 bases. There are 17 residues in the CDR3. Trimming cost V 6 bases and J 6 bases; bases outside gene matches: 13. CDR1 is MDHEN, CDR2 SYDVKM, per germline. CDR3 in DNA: TGTGCCAGCAGCTTTAGCACCGGGACAGGGGACGCCGGGGAGCTGTTTTTT. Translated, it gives CASSFSTGTGDAGELFF.

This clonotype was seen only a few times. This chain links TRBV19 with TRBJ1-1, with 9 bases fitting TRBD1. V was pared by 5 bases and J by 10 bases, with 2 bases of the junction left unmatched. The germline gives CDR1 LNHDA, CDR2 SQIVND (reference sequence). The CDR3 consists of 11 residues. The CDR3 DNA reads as TGTGCCAGTAGTCGACAGGGGGTAGCTTTCTTT. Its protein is CASSRQGVAFF.

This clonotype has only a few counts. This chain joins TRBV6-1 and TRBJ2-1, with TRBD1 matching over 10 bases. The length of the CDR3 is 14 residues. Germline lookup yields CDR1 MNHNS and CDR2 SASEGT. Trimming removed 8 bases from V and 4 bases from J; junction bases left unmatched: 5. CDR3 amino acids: CASGPDRGYNEQFF. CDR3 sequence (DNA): TGTGCCAGCGGCCCGGACAGGGGGTACAATGAGCAGTTCTTC.

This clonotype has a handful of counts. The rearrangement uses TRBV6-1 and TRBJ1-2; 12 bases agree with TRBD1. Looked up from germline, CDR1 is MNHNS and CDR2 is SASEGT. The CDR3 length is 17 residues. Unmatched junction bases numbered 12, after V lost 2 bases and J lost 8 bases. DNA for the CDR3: TGTGCCAGCAGTGAAAAGGGGACAGGGGGCTCCTGGGGAGGCTACACCTTC. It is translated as CASSEKGTGGSWGGYTF.

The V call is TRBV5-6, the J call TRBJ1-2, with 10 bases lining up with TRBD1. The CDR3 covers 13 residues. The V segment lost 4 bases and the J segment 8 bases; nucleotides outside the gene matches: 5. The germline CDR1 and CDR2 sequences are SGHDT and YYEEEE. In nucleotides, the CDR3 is TGTGCCAGCAGCGGGACAGGGGCCGTCGGCTACACCTTC. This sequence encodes CASSGTGAVGYTF.

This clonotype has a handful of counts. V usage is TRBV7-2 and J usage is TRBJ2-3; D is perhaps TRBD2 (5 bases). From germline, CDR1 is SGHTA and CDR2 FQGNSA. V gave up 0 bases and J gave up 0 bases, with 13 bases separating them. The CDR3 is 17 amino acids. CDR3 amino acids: CASSLAPTRVSTDTQYF. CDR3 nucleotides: TGTGCCAGCAGCTTAGCCCCCACTAGGGTTAGCACAGATACGCAGTATTTT.